What follows are 3 T cell receptor beta chains derived from one specimen sequenced in a study of early T cells in non-severe SARS-CoV-2 infection. TCRdb ran MiXCR on the 5' RACE reads and lists one entry per CDR3 protein. Altogether over 70,000 distinct CDR3 sequences are present, around 15% being singletons, with the ten largest covering around 3.6%. Sequences were derived from whole blood, sampled at baseline. The receptors here all came from an adult who was a healthcare worker with PCR-confirmed SARS-CoV-2 infection or an uninfected control (not recorded which).

The gene calls are TRBV7-2 and TRBJ2-7, with TRBD1 identical over 7 bases. The CDR3 loop spans 14 amino acids. CDR1 and CDR2 (germline): SGHTA, FQGNSA. V was pared by 6 bases and J by 2 bases, with 7 bases of the junction left unmatched. CDR3 nucleotides: TGTGCCAGCAGGCCAGGGGGAAGCGCCTACGAGCAGTACTTC. Translated, it gives CASRPGGSAYEQYF.

J is TRBJ2-1 and V is TRBV24-1; no clear D gene. CDR3 size: 12 residues. Germline V gives CDR1 KGHDR, CDR2 SFDVKD. Trimming pared 1 base from V and 9 bases from J, leaving 6 bases between. CDR3 protein: CATSDLIGEQFF. Written as DNA, the CDR3 is TGTGCCACCAGTGATTTAATCGGTGAGCAGTTCTTC.

This sequence joins TRBV25-1 and TRBJ2-1, with D tentatively TRBD1 (6 bases). The CDR3 is 16 residues long. V was cut by 3 bases and J by 2 bases, with 14 bases left in between. CDR1 and CDR2 from the germline V gene are MGHDK and SYGVNS. The CDR3 here is CASSDPSGGAYNEQFF. The CDR3 DNA follows: TGTGCCAGCAGTGACCCCTCTGGGGGCGCCTACAATGAGCAGTTCTTC.